This TCR beta chain comes out of a study of shared T cell receptors in the human thymus. Assay used: immunoSEQ multiplex PCR; TCRdb lists only in-frame clones, some missing. The sample yields hundreds of thousands of clones, 80% to 90% seen once. V lost 0 bases and J 7 bases, leaving 19 bases between the germline ends. This CDR3 comprises 16 residues. Germline V gene lookup returns CDR1 SGDLS and CDR2 YYNGEE. The same sample was also studied in work on human thymus T cells. Per that paper: Healthy Finnish infants undergoing corrective surgery for congenital heart defects were used as donors. Corrective cardiac operations yielded the resected thymus tissue. In thymic and blood repertoires alike, V and J usage looked biased. In unrelated individuals, thymic repertoires overlapped highly, according to related research.

Sequenced sample: thymocytes. V and J are TRBV9 and TRBJ1-2, with a weak D call TRBD1 (6 bases). The source is a girl under three years old with a congenital heart defect. The CDR3 protein is CASSVGSREGDGGYTF. CDR3 bases: TGTGCCAGCAGCGTAGGATCGCGGGAGGGGGACGGTGGCTACACCTTC.